This T cell receptor beta chain originates from a study of blood T cell repertoires in COVID-19. Repertoires were generated with immunoSEQ multiplex PCR, while TCRdb's copy carries only in-frame clones and drops some. The data contain fewer than 45,000 clones, approximately 80% of them singletons. Trimming removed 1 base at V and 6 bases at J, with 8 bases between. The germline V gene encodes CDR1 SGHAT and CDR2 FQNNGV. The CDR3 sequence is 13 residues long. The sequence came from a human donor in a cohort sampled during active COVID-19. The sequenced sample was peripheral blood. This chain links TRBV11-2 with TRBJ2-3; a possible D gene is TRBD2 (5 bases). The CDR3 DNA sequence: TGTGCCAGCAGCTTAGTAGCGATGGATACGCAGTATTTT. It is translated as CASSLVAMDTQYF.